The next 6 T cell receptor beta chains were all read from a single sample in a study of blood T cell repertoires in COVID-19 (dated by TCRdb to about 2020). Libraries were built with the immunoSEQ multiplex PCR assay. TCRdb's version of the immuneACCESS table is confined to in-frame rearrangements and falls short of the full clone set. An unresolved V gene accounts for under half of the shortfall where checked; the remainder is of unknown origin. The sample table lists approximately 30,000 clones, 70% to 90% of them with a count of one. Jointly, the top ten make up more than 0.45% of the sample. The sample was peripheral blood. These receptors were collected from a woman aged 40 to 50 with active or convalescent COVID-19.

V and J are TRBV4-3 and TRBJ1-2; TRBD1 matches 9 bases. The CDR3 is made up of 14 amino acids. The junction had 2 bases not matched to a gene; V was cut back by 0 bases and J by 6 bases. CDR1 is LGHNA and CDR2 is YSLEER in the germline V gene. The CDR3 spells CASSQEGQGHGYTF. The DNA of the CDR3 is TGCGCCAGCAGCCAAGAGGGACAGGGCCATGGCTACACCTTC.

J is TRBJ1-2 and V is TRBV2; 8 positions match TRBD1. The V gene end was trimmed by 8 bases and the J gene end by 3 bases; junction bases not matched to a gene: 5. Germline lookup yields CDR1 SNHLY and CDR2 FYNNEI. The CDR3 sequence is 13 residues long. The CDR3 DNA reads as TGTGCCAGCGGATCGACAGGGGACTATGGCTACACCTTC. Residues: CASGSTGDYGYTF.

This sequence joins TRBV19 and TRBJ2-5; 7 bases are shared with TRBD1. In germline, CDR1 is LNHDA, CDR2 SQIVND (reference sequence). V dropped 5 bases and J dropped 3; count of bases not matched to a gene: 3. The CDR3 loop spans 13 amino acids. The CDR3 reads CASSRDREETQYF. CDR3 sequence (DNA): TGTGCCAGTAGTCGGGACAGAGAAGAGACCCAGTACTTC.

The CDR3 loop is CASSEVGSFAYGYTF. The CDR3 DNA is TGTGCCAGCAGTGAAGTCGGGTCGTTTGCCTATGGCTACACCTTC. The chain employs TRBV6-1 and TRBJ1-2, with D unresolved. The CDR3 has 15 residues. V gave up 1 base and J gave up 4 bases, with 13 bases separating them. Per germline, CDR1 MNHNS and CDR2 SASEGT.

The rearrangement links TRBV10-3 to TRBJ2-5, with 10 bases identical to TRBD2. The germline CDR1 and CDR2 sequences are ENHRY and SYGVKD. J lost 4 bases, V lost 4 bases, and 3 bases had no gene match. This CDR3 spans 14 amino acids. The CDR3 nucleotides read TGTGCCATCAGTGTAGGGACTAGCGTAGAGACCCAGTACTTC. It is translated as CAISVGTSVETQYF.

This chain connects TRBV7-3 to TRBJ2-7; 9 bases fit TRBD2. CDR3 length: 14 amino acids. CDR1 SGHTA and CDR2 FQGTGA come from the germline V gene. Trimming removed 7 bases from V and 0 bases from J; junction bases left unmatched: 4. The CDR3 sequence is CASNAGGSSYEQYF. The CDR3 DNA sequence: TGTGCCAGCAATGCGGGGGGGAGCTCCTACGAGCAGTACTTC.